Given below is one T cell receptor (beta chain) in context. The target antigen is unknown. This sample stems from a study of T-cell reconstitution after alpha-beta-depleted transplantation in children. Study-wide points: Alpha-beta T cells present about two months after transplant were reported to originate from several hundred expanded graft clones. Some patients showed high day-60 TCRbeta diversity, which derived from surviving recipient T cells and thymic progenitors. Most T-cell counts and diversity one year after the transplant came from T cells that were newly produced.

V shed 5 bases and J 2 bases; nucleotides not matched to a gene: 8. The CDR3 totals 15 residues. Germline V lookup: CDR1 MDHEN, CDR2 SYDVKM. A TCRbeta library incorporating unique molecular identifiers was prepared. TCRdb processed the PCR reads anew with MiXCR; each CDR3 protein has one entry. The sample lists around 300,000 distinct CDR3 sequences; roughly 8.2% were seen once. This TCR was recovered from a female patient aged 2-15 years who had a stem cell transplant for Fanconi anemia, so the T cells may come from the graft donor. The rearrangement uses TRBV28 and TRBJ2-7, with 8 bases fitting TRBD1. Source: peripheral blood, taken 360 days after TCRalphabeta/CD19-depleted stem cell transplant. The chain's CDR3 is CASSEPGTGTYEQYF. CDR3 DNA: TGTGCCAGCAGTGAACCCGGGACAGGAACCTACGAGCAGTACTTC.